Shown below are 30 T cell receptor beta chains from a single sample sequenced in a study of metastatic and nonmetastatic thyroid tumors. TCRdb reprocessed the PCR reads via MiXCR. The sample carries tens of thousands of clones, roughly 24% recorded once. No treatment of any kind had been given to any patient before thyroid surgery. Material for sequencing was tumor tissue. These receptors originate from a female donor with papillary thyroid cancer or a benign thyroid nodule (not recorded which). Some clones in this sample may be carry-over from other donors' samples.

The chain couples TRBV5-1 to TRBJ2-1; 8 bases map to TRBD2. The germline CDR1 and CDR2 sequences are SGHRS and YFSETQ. V lost 0 bases to trimming and J lost 0 bases; unmatched junction nucleotides: 2. The CDR3 is 16 residues long. Here the CDR3 reads CASSLGGTSSYNEQFF. The CDR3 nucleotides are TGCGCCAGCAGCTTGGGGGGGACTAGCTCCTACAATGAGCAGTTCTTC.

The chain is built from TRBV5-1 and TRBJ2-7; TRBD1 aligns across 9 bases. Germline V gene data show CDR1 as SGHRS and CDR2 as YFSETQ. Trimming took 4 bases from V and 1 from J; bases not matched to a gene: 3. The CDR3 covers 14 residues. DNA for the CDR3: TGCGCCAGCAGCAGGGGGACAGGGTCCTACGAGCAGTACTTC. This translates into CASSRGTGSYEQYF.

This clone was seen only a few times. This chain connects TRBV5-1 to TRBJ2-7; D may be TRBD2 (5 bases). This CDR3 region has 13 residues. Germline-derived CDR1 and CDR2 are SGHRS and YFSETQ. The V and J ends lost 0 bases and 7 bases respectively, with 11 bases between them. The CDR3 bases are TGCGCCAGCAGCTTGGGAAGGGCGGGTGAGCAGTACTTC. It is translated as CASSLGRAGEQYF.

The chain links TRBV6-4 to TRBJ2-3; D is possibly TRBD2 (5 bases). Trimming removed 3 bases from V and 0 bases from J, with 10 bases in between. Germline V gives CDR1 MRHNA, CDR2 SNTAGT. The CDR3 is 15 amino acids. This chain's CDR3 is CASSERVVSTDTQYF. In DNA form, the CDR3 reads TGTGCCAGCAGTGAGCGGGTGGTAAGCACAGATACGCAGTATTTT.

This chain uses TRBV18 with TRBJ1-2, with D tentatively TRBD1 (5 bases). Germline V gives CDR1 KGHSH, CDR2 LQKENI. The CDR3 contains 14 residues. The V and J ends lost 0 bases and 5 bases respectively, with 10 bases between them. DNA for the CDR3: TGTGCCAGCTCACCACCGGGACTGACGTATGGCTACACCTTC. Translated: CASSPPGLTYGYTF.

This clone is medium-sized in the sample. This chain joins TRBV19 and TRBJ2-7, with 9 bases that match TRBD1. In germline, CDR1 is LNHDA, CDR2 SQIVND (reference sequence). V lost 11 bases and J lost 2; bases outside the gene matches: 4. The CDR3 extends over 12 amino acids. CDR3 amino acids: CAVRDRAYEQYF. CDR3 coding DNA: TGTGCCGTCCGGGACAGGGCCTACGAGCAGTACTTC.

This clone was observed a few times. The chain employs TRBV28 and TRBJ2-5, with 7 bases identical to TRBD2. CDR3 size: 14 residues. CDR1 is MDHEN and CDR2 is SYDVKM in the germline V gene. J lost 3 bases, V lost 4 bases, and 5 bases had no gene match. In DNA, the CDR3 is TGTGCCAGCAGTTCGACTAGCTGGGAAGAGACCCAGTACTTC. It codes for CASSSTSWEETQYF.

The chain employs TRBV20-1 and TRBJ1-3, with D uncertain. V was trimmed by 6 bases and J by 13 bases, leaving 19 bases between them. The CDR3 sequence is 12 residues long. The germline gives CDR1 DFQATT, CDR2 SNEGSKA (reference sequence). Written as DNA, the CDR3 is TGCAGTGCGACCGCGGGTGGAAGCACAATATATTTT. Amino acid sequence: CSATAGGSTIYF.

This clone was found many times. This chain links TRBV9 with TRBJ1-1, with 7 bases that match TRBD1. CDR3 length: 15 amino acids. Trimming removed 0 bases from V and 4 bases from J; junction bases left unmatched: 6. CDR1 and CDR2 from the germline V gene are SGDLS and YYNGEE. CDR3 bases: TGTGCCAGCAGCGTAGAGGGGGCGCGGGTCACTGAAGCTTTCTTT. Its translation: CASSVEGARVTEAFF.

CDR3 protein: CASSLTGGQETQYF. The CDR3 DNA reads TGTGCCAGCAGCTTAACGGGGGGGCAAGAGACCCAGTACTTC. The V gene is TRBV7-3, the J gene TRBJ2-5; 7 nucleotides match TRBD2. The trim removed 0 bases at V and 2 bases at J, leaving 0 bases unmatched. Germline V lookup: CDR1 SGHTA, CDR2 FQGTGA. The CDR3 extends over 14 amino acids.

The table lists this clone with a few counts. One junction end disagrees with the germline gene, perhaps due to a read error. The chain has TRBV6-1 and TRBJ2-2; a weak D match, TRBD1 (5 bases). The CDR3 consists of 14 residues. The germline V gene encodes CDR1 MNHNS and CDR2 SASEGT. The CDR3 DNA follows: TGTGCCAGCACCCATCGGGCGGACACCTGGGAGCTGTTTTTT. Its translation: CASTHRADTWELFF.

The chain combines TRBV27 with TRBJ2-1; TRBD2 is a possible D gene (7 bases). CDR3 length equals 16 residues. V was pared by 5 bases and J by 2 bases, with 16 bases between. Germline V CDR1 and CDR2: MNHEY, SMNVEV (reference sequence). Here the CDR3 DNA reads TGTGCCAGCAGTCCGGGGAGGGGGGGAACCTACAATGAGCAGTTCTTC. Translation gives CASSPGRGGTYNEQFF.

This clone was counted ten times or more. The chain couples TRBV5-1 to TRBJ2-1, with no clear D. This CDR3 region has 17 residues. Germline V CDR1 and CDR2: SGHRS, YFSETQ. Trimming removed 0 bases at V and 0 bases at J, with 13 bases between. CDR3 in DNA: TGCGCCAGCAGCTTGGGCGTCAGAAGTAGCTCCTACAATGAGCAGTTCTTC. Its translation is CASSLGVRSSSYNEQFF.

This clone came up a few times. The chain is built from TRBV27 and TRBJ1-1; weak D call: TRBD1 (6 bases). V lost 3 bases and J lost 4, with 21 bases in between. CDR1 and CDR2 (germline): MNHEY, SMNVEV (reference sequence). The CDR3 totals 17 residues. The DNA of the CDR3 is TGTGCCAGCAGTTTTCTAGGGGCGGGGGGCCCGAGCACTGAAGCTTTCTTT. It specifies CASSFLGAGGPSTEAFF.

The rearrangement links TRBV18 to TRBJ1-2; tentatively, D is TRBD1 (6 bases). Germline-derived CDR1 and CDR2 are KGHSH and LQKENI. The ends were cut back, 6 bases at V and 0 bases at J, with 8 bases in the middle. This CDR3 is 13 amino acids long. CDR3 amino acids: CASSAGANYGYTF. The DNA of the CDR3 is TGTGCCAGCTCCGCAGGGGCTAACTATGGCTACACCTTC.

The chain employs TRBV20-1 and TRBJ1-1, with unresolved D. Germline CDR1 DFQATT, CDR2 SNEGSKA (reference sequence). V was trimmed by 5 bases and J by 7 bases, leaving 17 bases between them. This CDR3 region has 13 residues. The CDR3 DNA is TGCAGTGCTGCTACTACGGTACAGCTTGAAGCTTTCTTT. Translating gives CSAATTVQLEAFF.

This clone was recorded many times. The rearrangement joins TRBV7-2 to TRBJ2-5; D unresolved. The V end lost 3 bases, the J end lost 5 bases, and 7 bases lay between the germline ends. The CDR3 sequence is 12 residues long. The germline gives CDR1 SGHTA, CDR2 FQGNSA. Here the CDR3 reads CASSFMLETQYF. The DNA for the CDR3 is TGTGCCAGCAGCTTCATGTTGGAGACCCAGTACTTC.

The chain recombines TRBV7-6 with TRBJ2-7; no clear D gene. With 5 bases removed from V and 6 bases from J, the gap between germline ends came to 14 bases. This CDR3 contains 13 residues. Germline loops: CDR1 SGHVS, CDR2 FNYEAQ. CDR3 nucleotides: TGTGCCAGCAGCCCGACGCTTTCAGGCGAGCAGTACTTC. Its translation is CASSPTLSGEQYF.

Notes on this clone: Being one base from a much bigger clone, this may be a read error. V is TRBV15 and J is TRBJ2-7, with unresolved D. CDR3 length: 12 amino acids. V lost 4 bases, J lost 5 bases, and 9 bases lay in between. CDR1 and CDR2 (germline): LNHNV, YYDKDF (reference sequence). As DNA, the CDR3 is TGTGCCACCAGCAAGTACGAAAACGAGCAGTACTTC. Translation gives CATSKYENEQYF.

The chain recombines TRBV12-3 or TRBV12-4 with TRBJ2-7, with D tentatively TRBD1 or TRBD2 (7 bases each). This CDR3 spans 18 amino acids. Trimming stripped 3 bases from V and 0 bases from J, with 21 bases between. CDR3 region: CASSFTFGEGAVSYEQYF. The CDR3 bases are TGTGCCAGCAGTTTCACGTTCGGGGAGGGGGCGGTCTCCTACGAGCAGTACTTC.

This chain connects TRBV5-6 to TRBJ2-7; D is undetermined. V lost 0 bases, J lost 5 bases, and 21 bases lay in between. The CDR3 length is 17 residues. The germline CDR1 and CDR2 sequences are SGHDT and YYEEEE. The CDR3 DNA follows: TGTGCCAGCAGCTTGGGCTCTGCGCCTCCCGGGTGGAACGAGCAGTACTTC. This gives the protein CASSLGSAPPGWNEQYF.

This clone was detected ten times or more. The rearrangement uses TRBV7-9 and TRBJ1-1, with TRBD1 identical over 8 bases. V was clipped by 5 bases and J by 5 bases; unmatched bases: 4. The CDR3 has 13 residues. Germline CDR1 reads SEHNR; CDR2 reads FQNEAQ (reference sequence). For the CDR3, the DNA is TGTGCCAGCAGCCGACAGGGGCGGACTGAAGCTTTCTTT. It codes for CASSRQGRTEAFF.

V gene TRBV28 combines with J gene TRBJ2-5; 8 positions agree with TRBD2. The V segment lost 5 bases and the J segment 5 bases; nucleotides outside the gene matches: 4. There are 13 residues in the CDR3. Germline V gene lookup returns CDR1 MDHEN and CDR2 SYDVKM. In nucleotides, the CDR3 is TGTGCCAGCAGTGAGACGGGAGGGGAGACCCAGTACTTC. Translated: CASSETGGETQYF.

The table lists this clone with many counts. J is TRBJ2-7 and V is TRBV20-1, with a weak D call TRBD1 (6 bases). The CDR3 has 15 amino acids. With 6 bases removed from V and 1 base from J, the gap between germline ends came to 19 bases. Germline assignment: CDR1 DFQATT and CDR2 SNEGSKA (reference sequence). CDR3: CSASLEGVRSYEQYF. The CDR3 DNA reads TGCAGTGCCAGTCTCGAGGGGGTTCGGTCCTACGAGCAGTACTTC.

This clone was observed at least ten times. This chain joins TRBV15 and TRBJ1-6; possible D gene TRBD1, 5 bases. Trimming removed 1 base from V and 7 bases from J, with 8 bases in between. Germline V gene data show CDR1 as LNHNV and CDR2 as YYDKDF (reference sequence). The CDR3 consists of 14 residues. The CDR3 here is CATSRGGGNSPLHF. CDR3 bases: TGTGCCACCAGCAGAGGGGGGGGGAATTCACCCCTCCACTTT. Full variable domain (missing parts from reference TRBV15 and TRBJ1-6): DAMVIQNPRYQVTQFGKPVTLSCSQTLNHNVMYWYQQKSSQAPKLLFHYYDKDFNNEADTPDNFQSRRPNTSFCFLDIRSPGLGDTAMYLCATSRGGGNSPLHFGNGTRLTVT.

This clone was seen many times. At the DNA level, this CDR3 is encoded by other sequences in the same sample as well. This chain links TRBV2 with TRBJ2-7, with unresolved D. V lost 4 bases and J 1 base, leaving 8 bases between the germline ends. Germline CDR1 SNHLY, CDR2 FYNNEI. CDR3 length: 13 residues. CDR3 amino acids: CASSGTASYEQYF. The DNA of the CDR3 is TGTGCCAGCAGTGGGACCGCGTCCTACGAGCAGTACTTC.

This clone was seen many times. The rearrangement uses TRBV4-1 and TRBJ2-3; TRBD2 agrees at 12 bases. Germline loops: CDR1 MGHRA, CDR2 YSYEKL. The V gene end was trimmed by 4 bases and the J gene end by 5 bases; junction bases not matched to a gene: 4. CDR3 size: 15 residues. CDR3 amino acids: CASSRTSGTGDTQYF. The CDR3 DNA reads as TGCGCCAGCAGCCGGACTAGCGGGACAGGAGATACGCAGTATTTT.

The chain links TRBV11-3 to TRBJ2-7; D remains ambiguous. V was trimmed by 7 bases and J by 0 bases, leaving 13 bases between them. The CDR3 extends over 14 amino acids. Germline CDR1 is SGHNT and CDR2 is YENEEA. CDR3 in DNA: TGTGCCAGCAAGAGGACCCCGAGCTCCTACGAGCAGTACTTC. Translating gives CASKRTPSSYEQYF.

The V gene is TRBV7-8, the J gene TRBJ1-3; D unresolved. This CDR3 comprises 17 residues. Germline loops: CDR1 SGHVS, CDR2 FQNEAQ. V was pared by 2 bases and J by 0 bases, with 14 bases between. The CDR3 sequence: CASSLIVGMGSGNTIYF. The CDR3 region has the DNA TGTGCCAGCAGCTTAATTGTGGGCATGGGCTCTGGAAACACCATATATTTT.

The chain uses TRBV12-3 or TRBV12-4 and TRBJ2-7, with TRBD2 matching over 10 bases. The trim removed 2 bases at V and 4 bases at J, leaving 8 bases unmatched. The CDR3 has 16 residues. For the CDR3, the DNA is TGTGCCAGCAGTTTATCGACTAGCGGGCTCCCTTACGAGCAGTACTTC. It codes for CASSLSTSGLPYEQYF.